This record covers a single T cell receptor beta chain. What it recognizes is unknown. Because the CDR3's place on the DNA is in doubt, the DNA is left out and the CDR3 is given as listed by TCRdb. The data stem from a study of breast tumors, draining lymph nodes, adjacent tissues. Study-level results: Data only fit, rather than demonstrated, lymph node origin of most tumor T cells. Findings are consistent with lymph node origin and intratumoral expansion of most tumor T cells. Tumor and nontumor repertoires were significantly more similar in luminal-like than in basal-like breast cancer. Tumor TCR diversity was below lymph nodes but above nontumor tissue.

TCRdb passed the multiplex PCR reads through MiXCR, listing each CDR3 protein once. Seen here are 150,000 to 200,000 distinct CDR3 sequences, approximately 30% observed once, and the top ten hold 4% to 5.5%. Samples came from axillary lymph nodes draining the breast cancer. Inclusive of both ends, the CDR3 amounts to 24 amino acids. Germline CDR1 is SGHRS and CDR2 is YFSETQ. The specimen was axillary lymph node tissue. The sequence was collected from a female donor with breast cancer. Some clones in this sample may be carry-over from other donors' samples. This sequence joins TRBV5-1 and TRBJ1-4; the table's D call of TRBD1 was not tested on the DNA. The CDR3 spells CASTEDIYNEQFFGPGTDYEKLFF.